This TCR beta chain was recovered during a study of T cells in women clearing cervical HPV infection. The table came from immunoSEQ multiplex PCR; TCRdb's copy has only in-frame clones and leaves some out. The sample table includes roughly 48,000 clones. Remarks on this clone: As yet, its antigen is unknown. With the read ending 3 residues before the CDR3 end, the germline J gene is used to fill in that end.

Germline lookup yields CDR1 DFQATT and CDR2 SNEGSKA (reference sequence). Trimming shortened V by 7 bases and J by 5 bases, and 15 bases separated the two germline ends. The CDR3 runs to 13 residues. Study results and caveats: Cases carried less TRBV6-7 than controls: 0.11% versus 0.16%.

Material: blood buffy coat. The chain employs TRBV20-1 and TRBJ1-5, with a possible D match to TRBD1 (5 bases). The receptor's source is a woman between 18 and 69 years old with a cervical HPV16 infection that either progressed to CIN3+ or cleared (not recorded which). CDR3 loop: CSVRGREDQPQHF. The part of the CDR3 DNA that was read is TGCAGTGTAAGGGGCAGGGAGGATCAGCCC.